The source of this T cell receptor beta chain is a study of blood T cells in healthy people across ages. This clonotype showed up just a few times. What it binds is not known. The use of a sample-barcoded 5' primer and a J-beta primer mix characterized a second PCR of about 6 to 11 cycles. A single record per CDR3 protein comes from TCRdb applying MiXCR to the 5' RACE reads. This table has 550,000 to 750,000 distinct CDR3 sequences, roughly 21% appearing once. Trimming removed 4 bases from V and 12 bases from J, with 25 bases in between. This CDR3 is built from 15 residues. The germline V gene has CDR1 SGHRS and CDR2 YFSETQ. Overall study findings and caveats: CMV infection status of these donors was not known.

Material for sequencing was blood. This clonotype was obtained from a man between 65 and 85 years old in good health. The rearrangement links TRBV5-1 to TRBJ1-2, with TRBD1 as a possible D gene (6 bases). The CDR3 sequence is CASSPTTGSVGGHTF. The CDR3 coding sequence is TGCGCCAGCAGCCCCACAACAGGGAGTGTTGGAGGCCACACCTTC.